This T cell receptor (beta chain) was sequenced in a study of blood T cells in healthy people across ages. Study in general: Every two T cells gave about one barcoded beta molecule via template switching.

The length of the CDR3 is 11 residues. V was clipped by 2 bases and J by 13 bases, with 11 bases between them. The V gene's germline CDR1 is SGHTA and CDR2 FQGNSA. General observations from the study: No conclusive comparison of naive versus antigen-experienced cells was possible with unsorted PBMCs.

In terms of origin and age, donors were healthy Caucasian individuals from Russia aged roughly 6 to 95. Sample-barcoded 5' priming and a J-beta primer mix drove a second PCR of 7 to 11 cycles. Each cDNA molecule received a tag from a template-switch adaptor that had 12 random nucleotides. TCRdb independently ran MiXCR on the 5' RACE reads; one entry per CDR3 protein. The repertoire includes under 1 million distinct CDR3 sequences, around 45% of them detected once, and around 18% sits in the top ten. Points on this clonotype: No antigen is known for it.

Sequenced sample: blood. The TCR comes from a man between 60 and 75 years old in good health. V is TRBV7-2 and J is TRBJ1-2; D is possibly TRBD1 (6 bases). The CDR3 region has the DNA TGTGCCAGCAGCTTAAAGGGGGGATTCACCTTC. Protein sequence: CASSLKGGFTF.